This entry describes one TCR beta chain. The source of the sample is a study of blood T cell repertoires in COVID-19. In the study overall: PBMCs, B-cell-depleted T cells, or T cells provided the cDNA or gDNA that made up the material.

The data were produced by immunoSEQ multiplex PCR, yet TCRdb's version contains in-frame clones alone and is incomplete. In the table there are about 160,000 clones, around 87% of which are singletons. J gave up 4 bases and V 3 bases, and 3 bases lay outside the gene matches. Germline assignment: CDR1 SGHAT and CDR2 FQNNGV. The length of the CDR3 is 14 residues. The gene calls are TRBV11-2 and TRBJ2-3, with 8 bases fitting TRBD2. The sequence was collected from a man older than 75 with acute or convalescent COVID-19. The sample taken for sequencing was peripheral blood. The CDR3 DNA is TGTGCCAGCAGCTTTGCGGGAGGTGCAGATACGCAGTATTTT. Amino acids: CASSFAGGADTQYF.